What follows describes a single TCR beta chain. This sample is part of a study of T cells after somatic rescue of genetic block. The repertoire was sequenced with immunoSEQ multiplex PCR; TCRdb's copy has only in-frame clones and lacks some. The sample shows roughly 15,000 clones, roughly 72% of them seen only once. This CDR3 is 15 amino acids long. Trimming removed 4 bases from V and 4 bases from J, with 17 bases in between. CDR1 MGHRA and CDR2 YSYEKL come from the germline V gene. The clonotype comes from a boy between 10 and 17 years old. The sample was peripheral blood mononuclear cells (PBMCs). The gene calls are TRBV4-1 and TRBJ2-7; no definite D call. CDR3 sequence reads: CASSPRPAGIYEQYF. DNA for the CDR3: TGCGCCAGCAGCCCCCGACCAGCTGGAATATACGAGCAGTACTTC.